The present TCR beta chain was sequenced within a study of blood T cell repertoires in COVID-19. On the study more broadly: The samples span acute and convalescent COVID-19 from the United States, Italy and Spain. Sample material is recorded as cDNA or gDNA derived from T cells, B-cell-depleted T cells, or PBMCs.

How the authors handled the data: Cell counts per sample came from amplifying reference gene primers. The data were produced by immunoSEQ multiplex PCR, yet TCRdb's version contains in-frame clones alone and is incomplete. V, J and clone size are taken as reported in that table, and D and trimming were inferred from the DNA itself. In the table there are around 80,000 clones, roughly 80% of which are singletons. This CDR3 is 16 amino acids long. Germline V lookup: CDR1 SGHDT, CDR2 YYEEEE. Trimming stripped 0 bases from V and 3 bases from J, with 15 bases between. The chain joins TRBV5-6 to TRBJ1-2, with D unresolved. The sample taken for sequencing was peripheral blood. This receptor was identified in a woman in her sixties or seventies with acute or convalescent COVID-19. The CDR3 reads CASSLGFRLEDYGYTF. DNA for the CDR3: TGTGCCAGCAGCTTGGGTTTCAGACTTGAAGACTATGGCTACACCTTC.